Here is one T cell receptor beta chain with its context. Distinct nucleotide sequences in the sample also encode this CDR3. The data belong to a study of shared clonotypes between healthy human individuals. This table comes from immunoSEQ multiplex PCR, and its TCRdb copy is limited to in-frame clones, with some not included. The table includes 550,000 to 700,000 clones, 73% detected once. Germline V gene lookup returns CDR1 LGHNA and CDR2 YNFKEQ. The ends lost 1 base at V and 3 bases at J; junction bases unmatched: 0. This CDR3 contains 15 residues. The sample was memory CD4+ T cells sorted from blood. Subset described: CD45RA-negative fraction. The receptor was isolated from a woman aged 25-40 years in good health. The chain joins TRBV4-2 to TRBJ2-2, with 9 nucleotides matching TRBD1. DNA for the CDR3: TGTGCCAGCAGCCAAGGGGACAGGGACACCGGGGAGCTGTTTTTT. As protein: CASSQGDRDTGELFF.